The 2 T cell receptor beta chains listed next were all sequenced from one sample in a study of long-term antiretroviral therapy in people with HIV (dated by TCRdb to between 2020 and 2023). Sequencing of the TRB variable region was done with the immunoSEQ hsTCRB v3.0 assay at survey level resolution. This immuneACCESS table, as held by TCRdb, lists in-frame sequences with V and J called but not all clones. Of the missing ones, under half trace to an unresolved V gene in checked studies; the others have no known cause. Recorded for this sample are around 23,000 clones; about 87% of them occurred a single time. The leading ten clones occupy roughly 9.3% of the sample. Sequenced material: unsorted PBMCs, taken 1.8 years before starting antiretroviral therapy. The receptors shown here come from a man aged 50 to 60 with HIV.

The genes are TRBV11-1 and TRBJ2-1; possible D gene TRBD1, 6 bases. Between the trimmed V and J ends, which lost 5 bases and 0 bases, there was a span of 14 bases. The CDR3 has 16 residues. Germline CDR1 reads SGHAT; CDR2 reads FQDESV (reference sequence). The CDR3 spells CASSPWTASSYNEQFF. CDR3 bases: TGTGCCAGCAGCCCCTGGACAGCTAGCTCCTACAATGAGCAGTTCTTC.

CDR3 DNA sequence: TGTGCCAGCAGCACGAGGACAGGGGTAAGCTACGAGCAGTACTTC. Its protein product is CASSTRTGVSYEQYF. The chain joins TRBV7-2 to TRBJ2-7; 9 positions match TRBD1. The CDR3 spans 15 residues. Germline lookup yields CDR1 SGHTA and CDR2 FQGNSA. V lost 5 bases and J lost 3; bases outside the gene matches: 8.